A single sample is the source of the 24 T cell receptor beta chains below, sequenced in a study of blood T cell repertoires in COVID-19. Method: immunoSEQ multiplex PCR; TCRdb's copy keeps in-frame clones and lacks some. The sample has just over 65,000 clones, roughly nine tenths seen once. The sequenced sample consisted of peripheral blood. The receptor set was obtained from a man aged 60-69 years with acute or convalescent COVID-19.

The CDR3 DNA is TGTGCCAGCAGTAGGGGGAGTAAAGAGACCCAGTACTTC. This codes for CASSRGSKETQYF. This chain connects TRBV6-6 to TRBJ2-5; D possibly corresponds to TRBD1 (6 bases). The CDR3 spans 13 residues. V was pared by 5 bases and J by 3 bases, with 10 bases between. Germline V gene sequence: CDR1 MNHNY, CDR2 SVGAGI (reference sequence).

The chain is built from TRBV24-1 and TRBJ1-2; weak D call: TRBD1 (5 bases). Germline loops: CDR1 KGHDR, CDR2 SFDVKD. CDR3 length: 14 residues. The V and J ends lost 4 bases and 8 bases respectively, with 16 bases between them. The chain's CDR3 is CATSDGGKGSGYTF. DNA of the CDR3: TGTGCCACCAGTGACGGGGGGAAGGGATCCGGCTACACCTTC.

The chain joins TRBV6-5 to TRBJ2-2; D perhaps matches TRBD1 (5 bases). V lost 11 bases, J lost 1 base, and 14 bases lay in between. The germline V gene encodes CDR1 MNHEY and CDR2 SVGAGI. The CDR3 has 14 residues. The CDR3 region has the DNA TGTGCCTCCAACCCAGGGATGAACACCGGGGAGCTGTTTTTT. Amino acid sequence: CASNPGMNTGELFF.

This rearrangement joins TRBV30 to TRBJ2-1; 7 bases are a match to TRBD2. From germline, CDR1 is GTSNPN and CDR2 SVGIG (reference sequence). The CDR3 loop spans 18 amino acids. V lost 2 bases and J lost 6; bases outside the gene matches: 19. The CDR3 region is CAWSFPPPRPPGGNEQFF. The CDR3 DNA sequence: TGTGCCTGGAGTTTTCCCCCTCCCCGTCCCCCGGGGGGCAATGAGCAGTTCTTC. Drawing the rest from reference TRBV30 and TRBJ2-1, the complete variable domain is SQTIHQWPATLVQPVGSPLSLECTVEGTSNPNLYWYRQAAGRGLQLLFYSVGIGQISSEVPQNLSASRPQDRQFILSSKKLLLSDSGFYLCAWSFPPPRPPGGNEQFFGPGTRLTVL.

The rearrangement links TRBV6-1 to TRBJ1-2, with a possible D match to TRBD1 (6 bases). Germline values: CDR1 MNHNS, CDR2 SASEGT. Deletions cut 2 bases from V and 7 bases from J, with 14 bases between. This CDR3 has 14 residues. This CDR3 is CASSEMGGRSGYTF. As DNA, the CDR3 is TGTGCCAGCAGTGAAATGGGGGGGCGGTCTGGCTACACCTTC.

The chain carries TRBV12-5 and TRBJ1-1; 10 bases match TRBD1. The CDR3 is made up of 18 amino acids. Trimming cost V 2 bases and J 0 bases; bases outside gene matches: 9. CDR1 and CDR2 from the germline V gene are LGHNT and FRNRAP. The CDR3 loop is CASGLQTGTGDVNTEAFF. The CDR3 DNA reads as TGTGCTAGTGGTTTGCAGACTGGGACAGGGGACGTGAACACTGAAGCTTTCTTT.

The DNA for the CDR3 is TGTGCCAGCAGTTTTACCGGGACAGGACACAATGAGCAGTTCTTC. It codes for CASSFTGTGHNEQFF. V gene TRBV27 combines with J gene TRBJ2-1; 8 bases map to TRBD1. Trimming cost V 3 bases and J 5 bases; bases outside gene matches: 6. This CDR3 has 15 residues. The germline V gene has CDR1 MNHEY and CDR2 SMNVEV (reference sequence).

This rearrangement joins TRBV5-6 to TRBJ2-3; D is unclear. The CDR3 sequence is 15 residues long. Germline CDR1 reads SGHDT; CDR2 reads YYEEEE. The V and J ends lost 1 base and 0 bases respectively, with 9 bases between them. This CDR3 is CASSLLGSSTDTQYF. The CDR3 nucleotides are TGTGCCAGCAGCTTGCTGGGCTCTAGCACAGATACGCAGTATTTT.

This chain connects TRBV12-3 or TRBV12-4 to TRBJ1-1; D unclear. The CDR3 totals 13 residues. Between the trimmed V and J ends, which lost 3 bases and 1 base, there was a span of 6 bases. The CDR3 here is CASSFGKNTEAFF. CDR3 DNA sequence: TGTGCCAGCAGTTTTGGCAAGAACACTGAAGCTTTCTTT.

The chain has TRBV27 and TRBJ1-5; 7 positions match TRBD1. CDR1 and CDR2 (germline): MNHEY, SMNVEV (reference sequence). The CDR3 runs to 15 residues. V was clipped by 3 bases and J by 6 bases; unmatched bases: 8. CDR3 amino acids: CASSFLGPGGQPQHF. The DNA for the CDR3 is TGTGCCAGCAGTTTCTTAGGACCAGGGGGTCAGCCCCAGCATTTT.

This clone was recorded once. The rearrangement joins TRBV25-1 to TRBJ1-4; D may be TRBD1 (6 bases). Trimming pared 2 bases from V and 0 bases from J, leaving 7 bases between. Per germline, CDR1 MGHDK and CDR2 SYGVNS. CDR3 size: 15 residues. CDR3 in amino acids: CASSEGGPTNEKLFF. Here the CDR3 DNA reads TGTGCCAGCAGTGAAGGGGGCCCAACTAATGAAAAACTGTTTTTT.

The chain joins TRBV19 to TRBJ1-6; 7 bases align to TRBD1. V was clipped by 8 bases and J by 8 bases; unmatched bases: 3. The CDR3 has 12 residues. Germline V gene lookup returns CDR1 LNHDA and CDR2 SQIVND (reference sequence). This chain's CDR3 is CASGTVDSPLHF. As DNA, the CDR3 is TGTGCCAGTGGGACAGTGGATTCACCCCTCCACTTT.

V and J are TRBV6-6 and TRBJ1-2; TRBD1 aligns across 9 bases. This CDR3 comprises 15 residues. The V gene end was trimmed by 11 bases and the J gene end by 2 bases; junction bases not matched to a gene: 12. Germline V CDR1 and CDR2: MNHNY, SVGAGI (reference sequence). This chain's CDR3 is CAALALTGGNYGYTF. The CDR3 DNA sequence: TGTGCCGCACTAGCGTTGACAGGGGGGAACTATGGCTACACCTTC.

V is TRBV6-6 and J is TRBJ1-5; the match to TRBD1 covers 7 bases. The CDR3 runs 16 residues. Looked up from germline, CDR1 is MNHNY and CDR2 is SVGAGI (reference sequence). Unmatched junction bases numbered 19, after V lost 6 bases and J lost 11 bases. CDR3 amino acids: CASSLLGQRHRKSQHF. Here the CDR3 DNA reads TGTGCCAGCAGCCTATTGGGACAGCGGCATCGGAAGTCCCAGCATTTT.

The rearrangement joins TRBV6-5 to TRBJ1-4; D possibly corresponds to TRBD1 (6 bases). Germline V gene sequence: CDR1 MNHEY, CDR2 SVGAGI. The CDR3 is made up of 14 amino acids. V lost 4 bases and J 8 bases, leaving 14 bases between the germline ends. The DNA for the CDR3 is TGTGCCAGCAGTTGGGGCAGGGGAGGGGAAAAACTGTTTTTT. This encodes CASSWGRGGEKLFF.

The V gene is TRBV30, the J gene TRBJ1-1; no reliable D call. The CDR3 covers 11 residues. V was trimmed by 4 bases and J by 3 bases, leaving 6 bases between them. CDR1 GTSNPN and CDR2 SVGIG come from the germline V gene (reference sequence). The CDR3 is CAWTRYTEAFF. CDR3 nucleotides: TGTGCCTGGACCCGTTACACTGAAGCTTTCTTT.

The chain employs TRBV6-5 and TRBJ2-7; 8 positions match TRBD1. This CDR3 has 12 residues. Germline loops: CDR1 MNHEY, CDR2 SVGAGI. J gave up 5 bases and V 10 bases, and 7 bases lay outside the gene matches. The CDR3 DNA reads as TGTGCCACCCGGGACAGGTTTAACGAGCAGTACTTC. It specifies CATRDRFNEQYF.

The rearrangement uses TRBV7-3 and TRBJ2-1; maybe TRBD2 (5 bases). The CDR3 is 13 residues long. In germline, CDR1 is SGHTA, CDR2 FQGTGA. Trimming took off 4 bases at V and 7 bases at J, with 11 bases between the two ends. The CDR3 DNA follows: TGTGCCAGCAGCTCCAAGTCGGGGAATGAGCAGTTCTTC. This gives the protein CASSSKSGNEQFF.

V is TRBV7-9 and J is TRBJ1-4; 7 bases match TRBD1. CDR1 and CDR2 from the germline V gene are SEHNR and FQNEAQ (reference sequence). V dropped 2 bases and J dropped 6; count of bases not matched to a gene: 6. The CDR3 is 15 amino acids. CDR3 region: CASSLSGGGDEKLFF. The CDR3, as DNA: TGTGCCAGCAGCTTATCGGGAGGGGGCGATGAAAAACTGTTTTTT. Combining the CDR3 with reference TRBV7-9 and TRBJ1-4 gives the whole variable domain DTGVSQNPRHKITKRGQNVTFRCDPISEHNRLYWYRQTLGQGPEFLTYFQNEAQLEKSRLLSDRFSAERPKGSFSTLEIQRTEQGDSAMYLCASSLSGGGDEKLFFGSGTQLSVL.

V and J are TRBV13 and TRBJ1-1; 8 bases align to TRBD1. Trimming removed 5 bases from V and 3 bases from J; junction bases left unmatched: 11. This CDR3 is built from 16 residues. In germline, CDR1 is PRHDT, CDR2 FYEKMQ (reference sequence). The CDR3 nucleotides read TGTGCCAGCAGCACTAGAGGGGTCAGGGGGCACACTGAAGCTTTCTTT. Translated, it gives CASSTRGVRGHTEAFF.

The J gene is TRBJ2-7, the V gene TRBV9, with TRBD1 matching 11 bases. This CDR3 spans 15 amino acids. V trimming: 3 bases; J trimming: 3 bases; junction bases outside the gene matches: 5. Germline loops: CDR1 SGDLS, CDR2 YYNGEE. CDR3 DNA sequence: TGTGCCAGCAGCGAAGCCGGGACAGGGGGCTACGAGCAGTACTTC. This gives the protein CASSEAGTGGYEQYF. The variable domain in full, completed from reference TRBV9 and TRBJ2-7, reads DSGVTQTPKHLITATGQRVTLRCSPRSGDLSVYWYQQSLDQGLQFLIQYYNGEERAKGNILERFSAQQFPDLHSELNLSSLELGDSALYFCASSEAGTGGYEQYFGPGTRLTVT.

The chain joins TRBV30 to TRBJ2-3; 8 nucleotides line up with TRBD1. V shed 5 bases, J shed 4 bases, and the junction held 8 bases outside the gene matches. The CDR3 is made up of 14 amino acids. Germline V gene data show CDR1 as GTSNPN and CDR2 as SVGIG (reference sequence). In DNA form, the CDR3 reads TGTGCCTGGGTGCCGGGGACAGGCCCAGATACGCAGTATTTT. Translation gives CAWVPGTGPDTQYF.

The chain uses TRBV29-1 and TRBJ2-1, with D possibly being TRBD1 (5 bases). The CDR3 covers 13 residues. V was trimmed by 7 bases and J by 6 bases, leaving 16 bases between them. The germline gives CDR1 SQVTM, CDR2 ANQGSEA. CDR3 bases: TGCAGCGCCGAGGCGACAGAAGGCAATGAGCAGTTCTTC. It translates to CSAEATEGNEQFF.

The V gene is TRBV29-1, the J gene TRBJ2-7; TRBD2 matches 7 bases. V gave up 4 bases and J gave up 1 base; unmatched junction bases: 1. The length of the CDR3 is 12 residues. The germline V gene has CDR1 SQVTM and CDR2 ANQGSEA. The CDR3 loop is CSVAAGSYEQYF. CDR3 in DNA: TGCAGCGTTGCAGCGGGGTCCTACGAGCAGTACTTC.